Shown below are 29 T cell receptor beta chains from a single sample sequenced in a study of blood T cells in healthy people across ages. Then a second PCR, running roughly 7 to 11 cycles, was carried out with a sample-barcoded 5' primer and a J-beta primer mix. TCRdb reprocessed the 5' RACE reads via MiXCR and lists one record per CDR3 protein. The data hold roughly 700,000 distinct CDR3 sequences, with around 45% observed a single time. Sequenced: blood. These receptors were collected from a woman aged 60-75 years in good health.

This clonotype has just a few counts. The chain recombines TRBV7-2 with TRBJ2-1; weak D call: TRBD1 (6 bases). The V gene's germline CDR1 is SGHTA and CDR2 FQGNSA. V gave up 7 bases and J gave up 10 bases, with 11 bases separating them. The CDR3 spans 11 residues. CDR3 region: CASTQGREQFF. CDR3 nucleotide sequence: TGTGCCAGCACCCAGGGGAGAGAGCAGTTCTTC.

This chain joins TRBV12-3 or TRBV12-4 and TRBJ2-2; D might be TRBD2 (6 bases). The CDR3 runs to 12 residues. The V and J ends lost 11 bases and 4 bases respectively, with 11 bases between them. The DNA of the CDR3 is TGTGCCGGGAGGCTGCCCACCGGGGAGCTGTTTTTT. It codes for CAGRLPTGELFF.

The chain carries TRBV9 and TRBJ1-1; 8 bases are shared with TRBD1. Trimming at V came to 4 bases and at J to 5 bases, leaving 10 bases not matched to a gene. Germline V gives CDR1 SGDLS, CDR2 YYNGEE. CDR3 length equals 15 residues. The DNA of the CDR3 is TGTGCCAGCAGCCCTAGACAGGGGAAAAAGACTGAAGCTTTCTTT. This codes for CASSPRQGKKTEAFF.

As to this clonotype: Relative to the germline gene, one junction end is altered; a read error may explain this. This CDR3 reads CVSSFQGRTDQPQHF. DNA for the CDR3: TGTGTCAGCAGCTTTCAAGGGCGTACCGATCAGCCCCAGCATTTT. This chain uses TRBV7-3 with TRBJ1-5; no clear D gene. Germline V gene sequence: CDR1 SGHTA, CDR2 FQGTGA. This CDR3 has 15 amino acids.

Here the CDR3 DNA reads TGTGCCAGCTCACCGACAGGGAGTTTCACAGATACGCAGTATTTT. It encodes CASSPTGSFTDTQYF. The V call is TRBV18, the J call TRBJ2-3, with 7 bases fitting TRBD1. CDR1 is KGHSH, CDR2 LQKENI, per germline. V trimming: 3 bases; J trimming: 2 bases; junction bases outside the gene matches: 5. This CDR3 has 15 residues.

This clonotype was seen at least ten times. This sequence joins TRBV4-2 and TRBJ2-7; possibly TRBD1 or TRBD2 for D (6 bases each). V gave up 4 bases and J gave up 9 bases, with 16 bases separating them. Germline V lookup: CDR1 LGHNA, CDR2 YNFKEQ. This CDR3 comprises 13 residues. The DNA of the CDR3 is TGTGCCAGCAGCCCGGGACTCCAACAGGGGCAGTACTTC. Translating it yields CASSPGLQQGQYF.

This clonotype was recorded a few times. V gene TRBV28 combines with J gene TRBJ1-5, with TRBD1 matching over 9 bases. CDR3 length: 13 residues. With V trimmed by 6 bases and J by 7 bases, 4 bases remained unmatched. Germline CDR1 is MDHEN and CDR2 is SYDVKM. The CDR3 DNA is TGTGCCAGCAGGGGGGACAGGGCGCAGCCCCAGCATTTT. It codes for CASRGDRAQPQHF.

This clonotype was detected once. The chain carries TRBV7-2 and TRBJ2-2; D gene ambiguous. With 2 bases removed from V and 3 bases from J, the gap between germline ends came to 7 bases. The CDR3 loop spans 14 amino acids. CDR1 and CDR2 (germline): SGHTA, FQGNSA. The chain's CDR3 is CASSLFGYTGELFF. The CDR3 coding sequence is TGTGCCAGCAGCTTATTTGGCTACACCGGGGAGCTGTTTTTT. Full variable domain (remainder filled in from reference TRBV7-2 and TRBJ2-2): GAGVSQSPSNKVTEKGKDVELRCDPISGHTALYWYRQSLGQGLEFLIYFQGNSAPDKSGLPSDRFSAERTGGSVSTLTIQRTQQEDSAVYLCASSLFGYTGELFFGEGSRLTVL.

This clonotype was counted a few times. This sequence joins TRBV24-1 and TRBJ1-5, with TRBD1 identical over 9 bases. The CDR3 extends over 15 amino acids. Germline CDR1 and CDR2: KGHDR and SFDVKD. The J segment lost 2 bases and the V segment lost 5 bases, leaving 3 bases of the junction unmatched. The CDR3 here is CATSGWTGGNQPQHF. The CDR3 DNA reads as TGTGCCACCAGTGGCTGGACAGGGGGCAATCAGCCCCAGCATTTT.

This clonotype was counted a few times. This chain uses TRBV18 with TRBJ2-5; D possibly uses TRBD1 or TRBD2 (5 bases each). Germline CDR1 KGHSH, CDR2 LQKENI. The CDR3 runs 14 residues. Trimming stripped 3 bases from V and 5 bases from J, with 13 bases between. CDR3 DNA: TGTGCCAGCTCACCCGGGGCTGCTGAGGAGACCCAGTACTTC. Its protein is CASSPGAAEETQYF.

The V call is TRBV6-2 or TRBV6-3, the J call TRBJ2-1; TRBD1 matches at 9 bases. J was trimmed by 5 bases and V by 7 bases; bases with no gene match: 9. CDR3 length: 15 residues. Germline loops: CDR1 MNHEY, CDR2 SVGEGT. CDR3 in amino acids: CASNARDRVNNEQFF. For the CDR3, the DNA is TGTGCCAGCAACGCCCGGGACAGGGTCAACAATGAGCAGTTCTTC.

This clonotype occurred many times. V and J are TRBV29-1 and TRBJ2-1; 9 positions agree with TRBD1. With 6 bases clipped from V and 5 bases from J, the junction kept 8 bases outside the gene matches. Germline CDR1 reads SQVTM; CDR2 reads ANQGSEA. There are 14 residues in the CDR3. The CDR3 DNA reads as TGCAGCGTAGACACCGGGACAGGGCACAATGAGCAGTTCTTC. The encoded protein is CSVDTGTGHNEQFF.

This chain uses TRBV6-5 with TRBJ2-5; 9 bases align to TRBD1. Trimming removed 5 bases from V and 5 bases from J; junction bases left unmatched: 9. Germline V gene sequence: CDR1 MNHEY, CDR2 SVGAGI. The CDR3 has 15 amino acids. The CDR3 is CASSATGGRGETQYF. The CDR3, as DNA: TGTGCCAGCAGTGCCACAGGGGGCCGAGGGGAGACCCAGTACTTC.

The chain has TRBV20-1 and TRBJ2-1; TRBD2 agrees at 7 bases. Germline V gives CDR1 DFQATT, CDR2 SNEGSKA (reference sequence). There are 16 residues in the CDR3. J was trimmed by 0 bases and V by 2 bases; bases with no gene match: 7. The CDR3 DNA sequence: TGCAGTGCTAGATTTGCGGGAGATCACTCCTACAATGAGCAGTTCTTC. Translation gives CSARFAGDHSYNEQFF.

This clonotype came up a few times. CDR3 sequence: CASSLGTKGGEQYF. The CDR3 nucleotides read TGTGCCAGCAGTTTGGGGACTAAAGGCGGCGAGCAGTACTTC. The V call is TRBV27, the J call TRBJ2-7, with 7 bases that match TRBD2. V lost 3 bases and J lost 6; bases outside the gene matches: 8. Germline V CDR1 and CDR2: MNHEY, SMNVEV (reference sequence). The CDR3 spans 14 residues.

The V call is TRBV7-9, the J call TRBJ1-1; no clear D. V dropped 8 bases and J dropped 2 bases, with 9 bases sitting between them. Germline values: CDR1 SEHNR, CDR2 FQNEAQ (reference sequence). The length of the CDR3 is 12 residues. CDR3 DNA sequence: TGTGCCAGCGCAAAGCAAAACACTGAAGCTTTCTTT. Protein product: CASAKQNTEAFF.

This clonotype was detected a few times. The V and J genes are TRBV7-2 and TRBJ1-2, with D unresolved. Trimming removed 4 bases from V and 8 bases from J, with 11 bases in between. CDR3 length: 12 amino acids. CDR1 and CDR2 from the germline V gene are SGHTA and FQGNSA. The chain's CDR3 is CASSSYHSGYTF. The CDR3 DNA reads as TGTGCCAGCAGCTCCTATCACAGCGGCTACACCTTC. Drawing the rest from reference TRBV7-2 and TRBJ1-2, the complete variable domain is GAGVSQSPSNKVTEKGKDVELRCDPISGHTALYWYRQSLGQGLEFLIYFQGNSAPDKSGLPSDRFSAERTGGSVSTLTIQRTQQEDSAVYLCASSSYHSGYTFGSGTRLTVV.

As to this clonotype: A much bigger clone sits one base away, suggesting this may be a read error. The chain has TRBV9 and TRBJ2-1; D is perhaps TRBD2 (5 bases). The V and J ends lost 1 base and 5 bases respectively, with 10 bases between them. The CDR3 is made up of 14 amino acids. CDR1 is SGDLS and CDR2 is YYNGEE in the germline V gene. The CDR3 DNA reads TGTGCCAGCAGCGTAAGATCCGGGGACAATGAGCAGTTCTTC. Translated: CASSVRSGDNEQFF.

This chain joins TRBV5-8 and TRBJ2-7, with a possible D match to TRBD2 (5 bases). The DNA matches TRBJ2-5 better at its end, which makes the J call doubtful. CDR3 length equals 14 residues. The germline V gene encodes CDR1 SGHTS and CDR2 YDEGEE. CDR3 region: CASSLGLRGETQYF. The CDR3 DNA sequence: TGTGCCAGCAGCTTGGGGCTACGGGGAGAGACCCAGTACTTC.

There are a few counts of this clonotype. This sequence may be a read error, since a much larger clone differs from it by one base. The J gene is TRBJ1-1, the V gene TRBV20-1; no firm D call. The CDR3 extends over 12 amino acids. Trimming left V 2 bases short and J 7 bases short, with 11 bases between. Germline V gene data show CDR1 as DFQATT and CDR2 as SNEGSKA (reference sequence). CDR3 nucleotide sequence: TGCAGTGCTAGAAGGCACGTTAGTGAAGCTTTCTTT. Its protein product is CSARRHVSEAFF.

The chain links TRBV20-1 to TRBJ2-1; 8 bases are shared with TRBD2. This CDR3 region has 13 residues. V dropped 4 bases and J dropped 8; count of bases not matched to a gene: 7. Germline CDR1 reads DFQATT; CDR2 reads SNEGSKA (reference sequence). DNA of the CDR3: TGCAGTGCTAAGCGGGAGTTGATCGATGAGCAGTTCTTC. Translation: CSAKRELIDEQFF.

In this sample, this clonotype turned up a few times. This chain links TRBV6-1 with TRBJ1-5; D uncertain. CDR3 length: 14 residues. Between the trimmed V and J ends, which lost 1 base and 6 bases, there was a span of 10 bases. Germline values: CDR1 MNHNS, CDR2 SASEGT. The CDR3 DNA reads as TGTGCCAGCAGTGAAGGAGACCGACCTCAGCCCCAGCATTTT. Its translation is CASSEGDRPQPQHF.

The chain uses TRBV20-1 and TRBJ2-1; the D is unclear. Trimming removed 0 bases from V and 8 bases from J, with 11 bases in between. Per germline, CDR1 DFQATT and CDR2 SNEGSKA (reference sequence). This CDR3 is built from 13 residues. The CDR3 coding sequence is TGCAGTGCTAGAGATTTGTCGGGCGATGAGCAGTTCTTC. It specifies CSARDLSGDEQFF.

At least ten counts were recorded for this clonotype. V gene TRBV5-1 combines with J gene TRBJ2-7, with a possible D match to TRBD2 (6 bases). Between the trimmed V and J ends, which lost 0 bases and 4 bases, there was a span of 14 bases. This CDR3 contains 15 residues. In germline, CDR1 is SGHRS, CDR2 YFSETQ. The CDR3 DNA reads TGCGCCAGCAGCTTGGTGGGGTCGGGGGTATACGAGCAGTACTTC. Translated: CASSLVGSGVYEQYF.

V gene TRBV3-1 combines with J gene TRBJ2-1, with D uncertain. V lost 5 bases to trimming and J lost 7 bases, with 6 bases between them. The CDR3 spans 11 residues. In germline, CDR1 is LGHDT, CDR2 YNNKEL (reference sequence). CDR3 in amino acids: CASSTRNEQFF. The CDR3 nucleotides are TGTGCCAGCAGCACCCGGAATGAGCAGTTCTTC.

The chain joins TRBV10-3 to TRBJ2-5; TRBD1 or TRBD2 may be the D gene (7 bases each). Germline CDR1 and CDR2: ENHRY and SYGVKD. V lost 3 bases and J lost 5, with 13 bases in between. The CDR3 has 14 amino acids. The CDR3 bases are TGTGCCATCAGTGATTCCCAGGGGGGGGAGACCCAGTACTTC. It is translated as CAISDSQGGETQYF.

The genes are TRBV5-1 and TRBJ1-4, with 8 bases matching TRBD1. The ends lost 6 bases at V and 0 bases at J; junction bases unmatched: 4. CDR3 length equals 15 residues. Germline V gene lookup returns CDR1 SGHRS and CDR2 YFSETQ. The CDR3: CASTPGQATNEKLFF. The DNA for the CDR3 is TGCGCCAGCACCCCGGGACAGGCAACTAATGAAAAACTGTTTTTT.

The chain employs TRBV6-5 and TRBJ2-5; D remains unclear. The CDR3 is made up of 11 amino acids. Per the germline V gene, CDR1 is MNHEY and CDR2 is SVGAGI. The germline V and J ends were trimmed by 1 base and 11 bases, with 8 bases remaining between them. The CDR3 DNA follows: TGTGCCAGCAGTTACTTTAATGAGCAGTACTTC. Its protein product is CASSYFNEQYF.

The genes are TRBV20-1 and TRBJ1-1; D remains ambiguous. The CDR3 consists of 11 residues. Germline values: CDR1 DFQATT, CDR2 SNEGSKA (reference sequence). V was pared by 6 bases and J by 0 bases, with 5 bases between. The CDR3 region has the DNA TGCAGTGCAGGGATGAACACTGAAGCTTTCTTT. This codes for CSAGMNTEAFF.